This TCR beta chain was sequenced in a study of CD8 T cells in Susac syndrome. General study points: An acknowledgment was made by the study that its TCR sequencing and HLA analysis involved relatively few individuals.

A remark on this clonotype: The antigen is unknown.

When the RNA was reverse transcribed, random hexamers were used with an input of roughly 0.45 to 1 ug. Amplification of the TCR beta CDR3 was carried out by immunoSEQ multiplex PCR, which spanned a total of 54 Vbeta and 13 Jbeta segments. MiXCR, run by TCRdb on the immunoSEQ multiplex PCR reads, gives a single entry per CDR3 protein. Among about 73,000 distinct CDR3 sequences listed, 85% to 95% were seen once. Relapsing-remitting disease, either stable or active, was present in the treatment-naive patients who were the multiple sclerosis controls. Trimming took off 6 bases at V and 3 bases at J, with 17 bases between the two ends. CDR1 MNHEY and CDR2 SMNVEV come from the germline V gene (reference sequence). This CDR3 comprises 15 residues.

Input material: CD8+ T cells from PBMCs. The gene calls are TRBV27 and TRBJ1-1; D gene unclear. The sequence came from a human donor with multiple sclerosis. CDR3 sequence (DNA): TGTGCCAGCAGCCTGGGTGGATTGGTGGACACTGAAGCTTTCTTT. It specifies CASSLGGLVDTEAFF.